Listed below are T cell receptor beta chains from one sample, sequenced in a study of cytomegalovirus exposure and HLA in healthy donors. The assay was immunoSEQ multiplex PCR, and TCRdb's table has in-frame clones only and misses some. The sample carries around 180,000 clones, 79% recorded once. Source material: PBMCs. The receptor set was obtained from a woman in her forties or fifties in good health and CMV-seronegative. CDR3s include the opening cysteine and the closing phenylalanine or tryptophan. A D gene is named only where the DNA matches it firmly. A row's size may be missing; if present it is once, few, many or a size class.

clone_size j_call v_call d_call cdr3_nt cdr3_aa
NA TRBJ1-2 TRBV25-1 NA TGTGCCAGCAGTGAAGGTTCAGGGCCTGCCTATGGCTACACCTTC CASSEGSGPAYGYTF
NA TRBJ2-2 TRBV10-3 NA TGTGCCATCAGTGAGTCCGGTAAATCCGGGGAGCTGTTTTTT CAISESGKSGELFF
NA TRBJ2-5 TRBV11-1 TRBD2 TGTGCCAGCAGCCACGGACTAGCGGGAGGGAAAGAGACCCAGTACTTC CASSHGLAGGKETQYF
NA TRBJ2-3 TRBV19 TRBD2 TGTGCCAGTAGTCTACTAGCGGGGGCCTCCACAGATACGCAGTATTTT CASSLLAGASTDTQYF
NA TRBJ2-5 TRBV6-5 NA TGTGCCAGCAGGAACACAGGGAAAGAGACCCAGTACTTC CASRNTGKETQYF
NA TRBJ1-1 TRBV7-9 NA TGTGCCAGCAGCTTAGTAGCGGGGGCTACTGAAGCTTTCTTT CASSLVAGATEAFF
NA TRBJ2-1 TRBV4-1 NA TGCGCCAGCAGCCTTAACTCCTACAATGAGCAGTTCTTC CASSLNSYNEQFF
NA TRBJ1-1 TRBV19 NA TGTGCCACCCAGTGGGGGGACACTGAAGCTTTCTTT CATQWGDTEAFF
NA TRBJ2-2 TRBV5-1 TRBD2 TGCGCCAGCAGCTTTAATCAGCGGGGGGGAATCAACACCGGGGAGCTGTTTTTT CASSFNQRGGINTGELFF
NA TRBJ1-2 TRBV19 NA TGTGCCAGTAGTGTCTCGACACGTAACTATGGCTACACCTTC CASSVSTRNYGYTF
NA TRBJ2-3 TRBV19 NA TGTGCCAGTAGTATGGGGGCGCTCACAGATACGCAGTATTTT CASSMGALTDTQYF
NA TRBJ2-1 TRBV9 TRBD2 TGTGCCAGCAGCGCCCTGGTAGCGGGGGGAAACAATGAGCAGTTCTTC CASSALVAGGNNEQFF
NA TRBJ2-3 TRBV6-5 NA TGTGCCAGCAGTTACTCAAATCCGACTGATACGCAGTATTTT CASSYSNPTDTQYF
NA TRBJ1-4 TRBV6-5 NA TGTGCCAGCAGTTACCAACAGGGACCTAATGAAAAACTGTTTTTT CASSYQQGPNEKLFF
few TRBJ1-1 TRBV2 NA TGTGCCAGCAGTGTACTTATGAACACTGAAGCTTTCTTT CASSVLMNTEAFF
NA TRBJ1-5 TRBV21-1 NA TGTGCCAGCAGCAAAGCCCACCCGGGACATCCTAGTAGCAATCAGCCCCAGCATTTT CASSKAHPGHPSSNQPQHF
NA TRBJ2-2 TRBV5-6 NA TGTGCCAGCAGCTTGTTGTCACTCCAAGACGGGGAGCTGTTTTTT CASSLLSLQDGELFF
NA TRBJ2-5 TRBV6-6 TRBD2 TGTGCCAGCAGACTCGGACTAGCGGGGATGGCAGAGACCCAGTACTTC CASRLGLAGMAETQYF
NA TRBJ1-2 TRBV7-8 NA TGTGCCAGCAGCTCTTCCGTTGGGGGCAGTGGCTACACCTTC CASSSSVGGSGYTF
NA TRBJ2-5 TRBV25-1 NA TGTGCCAGCAGTGAAAGGGGCATGGGCGAGACCCAGTACTTC CASSERGMGETQYF
NA TRBJ1-2 TRBV18 NA TGTGCCAGCTCACCAATGGAGAACTATGGCTACACCTTC CASSPMENYGYTF
few TRBJ2-5 TRBV11-2 NA TGTGCCAGCAGCTCGGAGGGAATTGAGACCCAGTACTTC CASSSEGIETQYF
few TRBJ1-1 TRBV4-3 NA TGCGCCAGCAGCCAAGTCGGCACTGAAGCTTTCTTT CASSQVGTEAFF
NA TRBJ1-5 TRBV27 NA TGTGCCAGCAGCCCATGGGAGGCCAAGAGGCCCCAGCATTTT CASSPWEAKRPQHF
NA TRBJ2-5 TRBV9 NA TGTGCCAGCAGCGCCCCTGCCTCCCGGGGGGAGACCCAGTACTTC CASSAPASRGETQYF
few TRBJ2-7 TRBV2 NA TGTGCCAGCAGGATCCTAGGGGGGGGGCTCCCTGGGGAGCAGTACTTC CASRILGGGLPGEQYF
NA TRBJ1-1 TRBV7-2 TRBD1 TGTGCCAGCAGCTTGAGGGGGCAGGGGGCTCGTACTGAAGCTTTCTTT CASSLRGQGARTEAFF
once TRBJ2-7 TRBV9 TRBD2 TGTGCCAGCAGCGTAGGACTAGCGGGATCCGAGTACGAGCAGTACTTC CASSVGLAGSEYEQYF
NA TRBJ2-5 TRBV6-1 NA TGTGCCAGCAGTGAAAGGGGGGGCCAAGAGACCCAGTACTTC CASSERGGQETQYF
NA TRBJ2-2 TRBV15 TRBD2 TGTGCCACCAGCAGAGGGCGGCGGGAGGGAGGCGGGGAGCTGTTTTTT CATSRGRREGGGELFF
NA TRBJ1-2 TRBV7-9 TRBD1 TGTGCCAGCAGCCCCGCCGGGACAGGGGCGTCGAGCTATGGCTACACCTTC CASSPAGTGASSYGYTF
NA TRBJ2-7 TRBV18 TRBD2 TGTGCCAGCTCACCAGGGGGGGGCTACGAGCAGTACTTC CASSPGGGYEQYF
NA TRBJ2-3 TRBV5-6 TRBD1 TGTGCCAGCAGCTTAACAGGGGGTCCCACAGATACGCAGTATTTT CASSLTGGPTDTQYF
NA TRBJ1-2 TRBV18 NA TGTGCCAGCTCACCACCGTACAGTTGGGACTATGGCTACACCTTC CASSPPYSWDYGYTF
once TRBJ1-6 TRBV19 TRBD1 TGTGCCAGTAGTTCGGGGACAGGGAGCTCCTATAATTCACCCCTCCACTTT CASSSGTGSSYNSPLHF
few TRBJ2-3 TRBV6-5 NA TGTGCCAGCAGTTATCCAGGGGACGGCACAGATACGCAGTATTTT CASSYPGDGTDTQYF
NA TRBJ2-1 TRBV5-4 TRBD2 TGTGCCAGCAGACAGACTAGCGGGAAAGGGAATGAGCAGTTCTTC CASRQTSGKGNEQFF
NA TRBJ1-6 TRBV6-5 TRBD1 TGTGCCAGCAGAAGAGACAGGGGTGGCAGTTCACCCCTCCACTTT CASRRDRGGSSPLHF
NA TRBJ1-1 TRBV7-2 TRBD1 TGTGCCAGCAGCTCCATGATGCGACAGGGTGAAGCTTTCTTT CASSSMMRQGEAFF
NA TRBJ2-1 TRBV6-1 TRBD1 TGTGCCACCGGACAGGGTAAGGCTTCGGGTGAGCAGTTCTTC CATGQGKASGEQFF
NA TRBJ1-1 TRBV5-6 NA TGTGCCAGCAGCTTAGTAGGGAGTGACACTGAAGCTTTCTTT CASSLVGSDTEAFF
once TRBJ2-3 TRBV7-6 TRBD2 TGTGCCAGCAGCCCCCCGCGTGCGGTTAGCGGGGGGGGTGGGGCGCAGTATTTT CASSPPRAVSGGGGAQYF
few TRBJ2-1 TRBV30 TRBD1 TGTGCCTGGACGACAGGGAATAGCGATGAGCAGTTCTTC CAWTTGNSDEQFF
NA TRBJ2-2 TRBV30 NA TGTGCCTGGAGGGGAGAGGGTCCAACCGGGGAGCTGTTTTTT CAWRGEGPTGELFF
NA TRBJ2-1 TRBV10-3 TRBD1 TGTGCCATCAGGGGGACAGGGGCTGACAATGAGCAGTTCTTC CAIRGTGADNEQFF
NA TRBJ2-2 TRBV5-1 NA TGCGCCAGCAGCCTAGGGGTCTCGGGCACCGGGGAGCTGTTTTTT CASSLGVSGTGELFF
NA TRBJ1-1 TRBV19 NA TGTGCCAGTAGTACACCGACAGGTATTGAAGCTTTCTTT CASSTPTGIEAFF
once TRBJ2-1 TRBV11-2 NA TGTGCCAGCAGCTCACTGACAGGTACCTACAATGAGCAGTTCTTC CASSSLTGTYNEQFF
NA TRBJ2-2 TRBV7-6 TRBD1 TGTGCCAGCAGCTTAGTAATGGGGGACAGTTGGAACACCGGGGAGCTGTTTTTT CASSLVMGDSWNTGELFF
once TRBJ1-1 TRBV7-9 TRBD1 TGTGCCAGCAGCTACGGACAGGCGGACACTGAAGCTTTCTTT CASSYGQADTEAFF
NA TRBJ2-7 TRBV6-5 TRBD2 TGTGCCAGCAGTGCTAGCGGGGGACCCTACGAGCAGTACTTC CASSASGGPYEQYF
NA TRBJ1-2 TRBV2 NA TGTGCCAGCACCGTCCTCCCCACAGGCTATGGCTACACCTTC CASTVLPTGYGYTF
NA TRBJ1-6 TRBV10-2 NA TGCGCCAGCAGTGAGTCGCGGGTGTTTAATTCACCCCTCCACTTT CASSESRVFNSPLHF
NA TRBJ2-5 TRBV9 NA TGTGCCAGCAGCTCAGGGGATGGGTTACAAGAGACCCAGTACTTC CASSSGDGLQETQYF
NA TRBJ1-2 TRBV9 NA TGTGCCAGCAGCCAGATGGGGTCAGGGTGGGGTGGCTACACCTTC CASSQMGSGWGGYTF